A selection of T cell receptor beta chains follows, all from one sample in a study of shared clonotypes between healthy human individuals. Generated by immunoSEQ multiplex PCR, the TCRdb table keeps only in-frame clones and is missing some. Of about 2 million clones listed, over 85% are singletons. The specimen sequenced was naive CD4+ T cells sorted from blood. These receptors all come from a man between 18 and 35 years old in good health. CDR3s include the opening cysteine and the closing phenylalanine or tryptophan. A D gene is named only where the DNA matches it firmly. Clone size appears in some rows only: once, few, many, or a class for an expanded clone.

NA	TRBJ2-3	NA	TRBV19	TGTGCCAGTTCGGGGCAATCTTATACGCAGTATTTT	CASSGQSYTQYF
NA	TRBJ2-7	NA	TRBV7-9	TGTGCCAGCAGCGGAGGGCGGGACAGACCCTCCTACGAGCAGTACTTC	CASSGGRDRPSYEQYF
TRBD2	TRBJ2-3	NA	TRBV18	TGTGCCAGCTCACCACAAGCGGGGGGCCGAGGAGATACGCAGTATTTT	CASSPQAGGRGDTQYF
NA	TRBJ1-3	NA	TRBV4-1	TGCGCCAGCAGCCAAGAGCCAGGGATCTCTGGAAACACCATATATTTT	CASSQEPGISGNTIYF
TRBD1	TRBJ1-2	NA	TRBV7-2	TGTGCCAGCAGCACCGGGACAGGGGTTGGCTACACCTTC	CASSTGTGVGYTF
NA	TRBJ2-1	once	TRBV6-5	TGTGCCAGCACGCCGCGGGGCCAGGGATACAATGAGCAGTTCTTC	CASTPRGQGYNEQFF
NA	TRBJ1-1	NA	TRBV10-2	TGCGCCAGCAGTGGAACTGTGAACACTGAAGCTTTCTTT	CASSGTVNTEAFF
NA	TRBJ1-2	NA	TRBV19	TGTGCCAGTAGTCTCAAACCGGACAACTATGGCTACACCTTC	CASSLKPDNYGYTF
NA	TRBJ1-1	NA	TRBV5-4	TGTGCCAGCAGCTTGGGACGAGTGAACACTGAAGCTTTCTTT	CASSLGRVNTEAFF
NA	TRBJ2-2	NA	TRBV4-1	TGCGCCAGCAGCCAAGGAAGTGTGGGGGTTCGCACCGGGGAGCTGTTTTTT	CASSQGSVGVRTGELFF
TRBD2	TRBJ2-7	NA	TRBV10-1	TGCGCCAGCAGTGAGTCGACTAGCGGGAGTAGGAACGAGCAGTACTTC	CASSESTSGSRNEQYF
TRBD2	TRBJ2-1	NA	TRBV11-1	TGTGCCAGCAGCTTAATGGGCGGGGGGGCCGAGTATCGCCGCAATGAGCAGTTCTTC	CASSLMGGGAEYRRNEQFF
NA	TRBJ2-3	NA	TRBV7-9	TGTGCCAGCAGCCCAGGGATAGATACGCAGTATTTT	CASSPGIDTQYF
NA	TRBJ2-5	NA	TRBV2	TGTGCCAGCAGTGAAGGCTACAGTAAAGAACAAGAGACCCAGTACTTC	CASSEGYSKEQETQYF
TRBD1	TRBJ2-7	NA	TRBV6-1	TGTGCCAGCAGAACCGACAGGGGGCCCTACGAGCAGTACTTC	CASRTDRGPYEQYF
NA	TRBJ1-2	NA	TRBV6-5	TGTGCCAGCAGCAGGATGGGCTATGGCTACACCTTC	CASSRMGYGYTF
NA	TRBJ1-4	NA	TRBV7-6	TGTGCCAGCAGCTTTGGACAGCGTACAACTAATGAAAAACTGTTTTTT	CASSFGQRTTNEKLFF
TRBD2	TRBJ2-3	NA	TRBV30	TGTGCCTGGAGTACCGGACTAGCGGGATTCTCAGATACGCAGTATTTT	CAWSTGLAGFSDTQYF
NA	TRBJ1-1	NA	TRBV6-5	TGTGCCAGCAAACCACTGTCCCCTATGGCAGCTTTCTTT	CASKPLSPMAAFF
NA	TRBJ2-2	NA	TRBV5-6	TGTGCCAGCAGCTTTTCGGGGGCAGCGAACACCGGGGAGCTGTTTTTT	CASSFSGAANTGELFF
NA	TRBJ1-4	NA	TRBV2	TGTGCCAGCAGTGAAAACTGGGTAGGGGAAAAACTGTTTTTT	CASSENWVGEKLFF
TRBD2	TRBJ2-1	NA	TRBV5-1	TGCGCCAGCAGCCGGGAGGTAGCGGGGGAAGGCGAGCAGTTCTTC	CASSREVAGEGEQFF
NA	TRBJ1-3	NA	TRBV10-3	TGTGCCAGTACGGACCCGGACTCTGGAAACACCATATATTTT	CASTDPDSGNTIYF
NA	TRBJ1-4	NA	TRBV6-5	TGTGCCAGCAGCGAATACGCTCGAAAACTGTTTTTT	CASSEYARKLFF
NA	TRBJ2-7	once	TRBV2	TGTGCCAGCAGTAATTCAAGGGCAACCTACGAGCAGTACTTC	CASSNSRATYEQYF
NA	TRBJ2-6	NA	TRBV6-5	TGTGCCAGCAGTTACTCGCAGGCCTCTGGGGCCAACGTCCTGACTTTC	CASSYSQASGANVLTF
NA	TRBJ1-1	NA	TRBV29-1	TGCAGCGTTGAACCGGGGACCCGTAACACTGAAGCTTTCTTT	CSVEPGTRNTEAFF
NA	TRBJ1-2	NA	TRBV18	TGTGCCAGCTCACCACCACTAGCAGGCTACACCTTC	CASSPPLAGYTF
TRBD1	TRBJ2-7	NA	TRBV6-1	TGTGCCAGCAGTCTCCAGGGGGCGTCAGGCGAGCAGTACTTC	CASSLQGASGEQYF
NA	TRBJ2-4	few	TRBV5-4	TGTGCCAGCAGCCCTACGGGTCCGACGGACATTCAGTACTTC	CASSPTGPTDIQYF
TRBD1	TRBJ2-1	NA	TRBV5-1	TGCGCCAGCGGCCGTCCGGGACAGGGTGGGAATGAGCAGTTCTTC	CASGRPGQGGNEQFF
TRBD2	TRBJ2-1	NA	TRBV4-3	TGCGCCAGCAGCCAACTAGCGGGTGGAACCTACAATGAGCAGTTCTTC	CASSQLAGGTYNEQFF
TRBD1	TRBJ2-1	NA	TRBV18	TGTGCCAGCTCACCTCAGGGGGCCGACAATGAGCAGTTCTTC	CASSPQGADNEQFF
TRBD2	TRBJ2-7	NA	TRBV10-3	TGTGCCGGGGCTAGCGGGAGTCCCTACGAGCAGTACTTC	CAGASGSPYEQYF
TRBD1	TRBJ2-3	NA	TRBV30	TGTGCCTGGGTCGGGACAGACTACACAGATACGCAGTATTTT	CAWVGTDYTDTQYF
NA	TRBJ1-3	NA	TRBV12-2	TGTGCAAGTCGCTTAGTTTACGACACCATATATTTT	CASRLVYDTIYF
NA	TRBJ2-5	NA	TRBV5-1	TGCGCCAGCAGCGCGGGGACACCGAGGGGAGAGACCCAGTACTTC	CASSAGTPRGETQYF
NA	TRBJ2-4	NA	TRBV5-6	TGTGCCAGCAGCTTGGCCGGGCAGGGGAAAAACATTCAGTACTTC	CASSLAGQGKNIQYF
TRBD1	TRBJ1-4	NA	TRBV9	TGTGCCAGCAGCCCTCGACAGGGTACTAATGAAAAACTGTTTTTT	CASSPRQGTNEKLFF
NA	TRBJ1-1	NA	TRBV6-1	TGTGCCAGCAGTCCGCATACTGAAGCTTTCTTT	CASSPHTEAFF